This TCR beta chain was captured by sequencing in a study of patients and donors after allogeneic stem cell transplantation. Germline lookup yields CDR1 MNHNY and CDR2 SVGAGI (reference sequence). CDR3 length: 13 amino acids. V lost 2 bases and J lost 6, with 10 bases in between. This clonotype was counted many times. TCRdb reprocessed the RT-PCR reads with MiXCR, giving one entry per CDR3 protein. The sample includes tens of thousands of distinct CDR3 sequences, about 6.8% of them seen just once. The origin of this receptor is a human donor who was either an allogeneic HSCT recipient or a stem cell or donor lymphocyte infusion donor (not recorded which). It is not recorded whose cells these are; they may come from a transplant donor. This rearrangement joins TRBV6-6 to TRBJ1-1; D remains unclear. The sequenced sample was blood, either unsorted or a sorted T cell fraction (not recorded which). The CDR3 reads CASSYNQVAEAFF. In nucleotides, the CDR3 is TGTGCCAGCAGTTACAACCAGGTCGCTGAAGCTTTCTTT.